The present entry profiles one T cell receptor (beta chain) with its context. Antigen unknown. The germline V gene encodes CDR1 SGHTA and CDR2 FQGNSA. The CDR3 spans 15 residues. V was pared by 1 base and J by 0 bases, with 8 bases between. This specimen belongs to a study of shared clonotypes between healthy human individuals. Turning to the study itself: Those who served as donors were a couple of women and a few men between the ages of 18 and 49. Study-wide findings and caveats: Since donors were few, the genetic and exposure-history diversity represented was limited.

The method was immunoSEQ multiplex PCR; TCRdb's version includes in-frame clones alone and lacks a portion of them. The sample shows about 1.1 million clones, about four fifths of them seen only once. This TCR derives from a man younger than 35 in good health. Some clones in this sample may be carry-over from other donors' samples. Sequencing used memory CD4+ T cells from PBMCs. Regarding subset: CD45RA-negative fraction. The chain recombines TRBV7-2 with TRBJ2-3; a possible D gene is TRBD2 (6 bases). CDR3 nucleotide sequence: TGTGCCAGCAGCTTAGGCCTAGCGAGCACAGATACGCAGTATTTT. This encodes CASSLGLASTDTQYF.